This TCR beta chain was identified in a study of blood T cell repertoires in COVID-19. About the study: Samples came from the United States, Italy and Spain, spanning acute and convalescent COVID-19. Sources were T cells, B-cell-depleted T cells, or PBMCs; the material itself was cDNA or gDNA.

CDR1 LNHDA and CDR2 SQIVND come from the germline V gene (reference sequence). V lost 5 bases to trimming and J lost 3 bases; unmatched junction nucleotides: 10. The CDR3 runs 16 residues. In the original workflow: Nucleated cell counts were estimated from reference gene primer amplification. Sequenced by immunoSEQ multiplex PCR; TCRdb stores in-frame clones only, minus some. V and J calls and clone size are given by that table; D and trimming were obtained from the DNA. The table has over 45,000 clones, around 87% seen once. The chain joins TRBV19 to TRBJ2-3; 8 bases are a match to TRBD2. Sample: peripheral blood. This receptor was obtained from a man in his fifties or sixties with active COVID-19. The CDR3 spells CASSGPGVAGTDTQYF. CDR3 sequence (DNA): TGTGCCAGTAGTGGCCCGGGGGTAGCGGGAACAGATACGCAGTATTTT.